These T cell receptor beta chains were read from a single sample in a study of blood T cell repertoires in COVID-19. Libraries were prepared by immunoSEQ multiplex PCR; TCRdb keeps only in-frame clonotypes and omits some of them. The data show under 85,000 clones, with over 75% seen just once and about 7% held by the top ten. The sequenced material came from peripheral blood. The source is a man aged 65 to 79 with acute or convalescent COVID-19. The CDR3 runs from the conserved cysteine through the conserved F or W. D genes are given only for firm matches. Size is omitted from some rows. Given values are once, few, many or a class for expanded clones.

CDR3nt	CDR3aa	d_gene	v_gene	j_gene	abundance
TGTGCCAGCAGCGTACCACCGGGACAGGGTCCTTACGAGCAGTACTTC	CASSVPPGQGPYEQYF	TRBD1	TRBV28	TRBJ2-7	NA
TGTGCCAGCTCACCACCAGCGCTATACGAGCAGTACTTC	CASSPPALYEQYF	NA	TRBV18	TRBJ2-7	NA
TGTGCCAGTAGGGGTACGAACACCGGGGAGCTGTTTTTT	CASRGTNTGELFF	NA	TRBV27	TRBJ2-2	NA
TGTGCCAGCAGACCCGGGACAGGGAGCACTGAAGCTTTCTTT	CASRPGTGSTEAFF	TRBD1	TRBV2	TRBJ1-1	NA
TGTGCCAGCAGCCTGACAGGGGGCAGTTCACCCCTCCACTTT	CASSLTGGSSPLHF	TRBD1	TRBV3-1/TRBV3-2	TRBJ1-6	NA
TGCGCCAGCAGCCCCTCTGGCGGGAAGAGTACAGATACGCAGTATTTT	CASSPSGGKSTDTQYF	NA	TRBV5-1	TRBJ2-3	NA
TGTGCCAGCAGCTTTACGCTTAACGCGGGGACCTACGAGCAGTACTTC	CASSFTLNAGTYEQYF	NA	TRBV11-1	TRBJ2-7	NA
TGTGCCAGCAGGTCGGCGGGAGGTAACAATGAGCAGTTCTTC	CASRSAGGNNEQFF	TRBD2	TRBV6-5	TRBJ2-1	NA
TGTGCCAGCTCACCGGTCCTTAGAGGACACAGTGGCTATGGCTACACCTTC	CASSPVLRGHSGYGYTF	NA	TRBV18	TRBJ1-2	NA
TGTGCCAGCATCCCTCCCGGGGGGGCCCCTCCACTACCAGGAGTCAATGAGCAGTTCTTC	CASIPPGGAPPLPGVNEQFF	TRBD2	TRBV28	TRBJ2-1	NA
TGTGCCAGCAGTCACTCCTACGAGCAGTACTTC	CASSHSYEQYF	NA	TRBV28	TRBJ2-7	NA
TGTGCCAGCTCACAATCCGGACAGGGCGGAAGCTCCTATAATTCACCCCTCCACTTT	CASSQSGQGGSSYNSPLHF	TRBD1	TRBV18	TRBJ1-6	NA
TGTGCCAGCAGCTTGGAGCGTTTCTATGGCTACACCTTC	CASSLERFYGYTF	NA	TRBV5-6	TRBJ1-2	once
TGCAGCGTTGCTAGGGGTGGGAGGGAGCAGTTCTTC	CSVARGGREQFF	NA	TRBV29-1	TRBJ2-1	NA
TGTGCCACCAGTGCAGCGGACAGGGGACCAGATACGCAGTATTTT	CATSAADRGPDTQYF	TRBD1	TRBV24-1	TRBJ2-3	NA
TGTGCCAGCTCACCGGGCGGGACGGTTAATCAGCCCCAGCATTTT	CASSPGGTVNQPQHF	NA	TRBV18	TRBJ1-5	NA
TGTGCCAGCAGCAATTCAGGGAATCAGCCCCAGCATTTT	CASSNSGNQPQHF	NA	TRBV12-3/TRBV12-4	TRBJ1-5	few
TGTGCCAGCAACAGGGAGGGTCCTCCCGCGTATAGCAATCAGCCCCAGCATTTT	CASNREGPPAYSNQPQHF	NA	TRBV28	TRBJ1-5	NA
TGTGCCAGCAGGGGCCGGGGGGACGAGCAGTACTTC	CASRGRGDEQYF	TRBD2	TRBV7-2	TRBJ2-7	few
TGTGCCAGCAGCTCCCGGACAGGGGACACCGGGGAGCTGTTTTTT	CASSSRTGDTGELFF	TRBD1	TRBV11-3	TRBJ2-2	NA
TGTGCCAGCAGCCCTGGACATTCCACTGGGGCCAACGTCCTGACTTTC	CASSPGHSTGANVLTF	NA	TRBV5-4	TRBJ2-6	NA
TGTGCCAGCAGTTATAGGGGACAGGTTAGCAATCAGCCCCAGCATTTT	CASSYRGQVSNQPQHF	TRBD1	TRBV6-2/TRBV6-3	TRBJ1-5	NA
TGTGCCAGCAGCGTAGAACAGGGGCCTGAAAAACTGTTTTTT	CASSVEQGPEKLFF	TRBD1	TRBV9	TRBJ1-4	NA
TGTGCCAGCAATAGACAGGGCTCTGGGGCCAACGTCCTGACTTTC	CASNRQGSGANVLTF	TRBD1	TRBV6-5	TRBJ2-6	few
TGTGCCAGTAGCCGCCGAGGGGGCGAGTCCTACAATGAGCAGTTCTTC	CASSRRGGESYNEQFF	TRBD1	TRBV19	TRBJ2-1	NA
TGTGCCAGCAGTGAAGTAGGAAGGAGTCGTTCACCCCTCCACTTT	CASSEVGRSRSPLHF	NA	TRBV6-1	TRBJ1-6	NA
TGTGCCTGGAGTTTCTCCGGGACAGGGGGAACCTTCTATGGCTACACCTTC	CAWSFSGTGGTFYGYTF	TRBD1	TRBV30	TRBJ1-2	NA
TGTGCCAGCAGCCTAAGATCACCCGGGAGGAACACCATATATTTT	CASSLRSPGRNTIYF	NA	TRBV13	TRBJ1-3	NA